This T cell receptor (beta chain) was found in a study of blood T cell repertoires in COVID-19. Overall study: In each case, the material was cDNA or gDNA derived from T cells, B-cell-depleted T cells, or PBMCs.

Only in-frame clones appear in the TCRdb table, and some are missing; sequencing was by immunoSEQ multiplex PCR. Of over 120,000 clones listed, 80% to 90% were seen once; the top ten hold roughly 8%. This clonotype was obtained from a woman in her forties or fifties with active or convalescent COVID-19. The sequenced sample was peripheral blood.

In DNA form, the CDR3 reads TGTGCCAGCAGTTACTTCGTACACGCCATAAATGAGCAGTTCTTC. Translation gives CASSYFVHAINEQFF. The chain uses TRBV6-2 or TRBV6-3 and TRBJ2-1; unclear D gene. From germline, CDR1 is MNHEY and CDR2 SVGEGT. The CDR3 length is 15 residues. Trimming removed 1 base at V and 7 bases at J, with 14 bases between.